The T cell receptor beta chain under discussion was sequenced for a study of T cells in Graves' hyperthyroidism and ophthalmopathy (dated 2019 in TCRdb). About the investigation overall: Peripheral blood samples were taken at the time of initial diagnosis, prior to any treatment. Whether ophthalmopathy could be predicted prospectively was tested in an independent validation cohort made up of some 20 hyperthyroidism patients plus 17 patients who later progressed to ophthalmopathy. Once sampling was done, hyperthyroidism patients were given methimazole at a starting dose of 30 mg daily, whereas ophthalmopathy patients were given high-dose intravenous methylprednisolone. For training and testing, the roughly 100 patients in the discovery cohort were randomly divided in a 7:3 ratio. The paper describes TCR Vbeta CDR3 sequencing of around 140 peripheral blood samples, made up of about 41 ophthalmopathy patients, approximately 73 hyperthyroidism patients and some 17 progressor patients. To identify TCR V-J signatures that set the groups apart, the researchers used a discovery cohort of 90 to 100 patients, made up of about 44 with Graves' ophthalmopathy and 55 to 65 with stable Graves' hyperthyroidism. Thyroid tissue and blood T-cell repertoires from about six Graves' hyperthyroidism patients were also compared in the study.

The TCR beta CDR3 regions were amplified from RNA transcripts. The TCR CDR3 was subjected to a first round of RT-PCR using the HTBI primer set and the Qiagen OneStep RT-PCR kit. Libraries were constructed in a second round of multiplex PCR, after which size selection and purification were carried out. Sequencing of the libraries was done on an Illumina HiSeq2000 using paired-end 100 bp reads. The authors processed their data as follows. SOAPnuke was used to process the raw data, removing reads that contained adapters or uncalled bases, had a mean Phred below 15, or lacked an exact match to the constant primer or identifier. High-quality paired reads were merged with COPE v1.2.5, and unique nucleotide sequences were defined as clonotypes. Clonotypes were aligned to IMGT TRBV, TRBD and TRBJ reference segments using MiTCR v1.1. Only V-J combinations with frequency above 0.0001, covering approximately 99% of repertoires, were analysed. The TCS score was defined as the ratio of F50 (clonal expansion) to E x V (chaos), calculated using BLOSUM62-based TCRdist between CDR3 peptides within each V-J. Welch's t-statistics and random forest reduced 500 to 550 V-J features to 13, which were used in a naive Bayes classifier (R e1071). Starting from the raw public reads, TCRdb applied fastp trimming at Q25, assembled clones with MiXCR and retained in-frame beta chains. Records with the same CDR3 protein are collapsed into one entry carrying the most frequent genes and DNA. What appears here as the V and J calls and clone size reflects TCRdb's work, not the paper's. The sample table contains under 700,000 distinct CDR3 sequences; only one count was recorded for around 17% of them. The top ten clones comprise 15% to 20% of the sample.

Points the paper makes about the study in general: In validation, the model predicted progression to ophthalmopathy a median of approximately 6.6 months before onset, with around 70% sensitivity and almost 75% specificity. Ophthalmopathy was separated from stable hyperthyroidism by a 13 V-J signature model, with approximately 90% sensitivity and approximately 84% specificity obtained in cross-validation and 80%/75% obtained in testing. Most expanded thyroid clonotypes (frequency above 0.001) were also detected in blood, suggesting blood repertoires may reflect thyroid immune responses. Sample size was not statistically predetermined, and investigators were not blinded to group allocation.

Stable Graves' hyperthyroidism was defined as the absence of progression to ophthalmopathy over 18 months of follow-up. The hyperthyroidism patients were between 18 and 65 years old and newly diagnosed, with a disease duration of less than 2 months. Any patient with an uncontrolled infection, another autoimmune disease, pregnancy or lactation was excluded. Diagnoses were based on clinical symptoms, serum thyroxine and TRAb, thyroid ultrasound and orbital computed tomography. Ficoll-Paque density gradient centrifugation was used to isolate PBMCs from approximately 11 ml of fresh peripheral blood. Total RNA was extracted with Trizol reagent, and quality was checked on an Agilent 2100 Bioanalyzer. This clonotype was counted between two and nine times. The antigen it recognizes is unknown. The record has no base qualities; no much larger clone is one base away. The germline V gene sets CDR1 to LGHNA and CDR2 to YSLEER. From cysteine to phenylalanine, the CDR3 is 14 amino acids long. Of all the DNA, just the CDR3 is kept, 42 bases in frame from base 1. V is shortened by 1 base, J by 2 bases, and the region joining them spans 8 bases.

The source material was blood. The TCR originated in a young woman with Graves' hyperthyroidism. The rearranged segments are TRBV4-3 and TRBJ1-1; no confident D gene assignment can be made. The CDR3 corresponds to CASSQVSANTEAFF. The bases read TGCGCCAGCAGCCAAGTGTCGGCTAACACTGAAGCTTTCTTT.